Following are 21 T cell receptor beta chains from one sample sequenced in a study of T cell responses to AZD1222 COVID-19 vaccine. Profiling relied on immunoSEQ multiplex PCR, and the TCRdb table lists in-frame clones only, not all of them. The table has 95,000 to 150,000 clones, approximately 86% seen once. The specimen comprised peripheral blood, sampled 28 days after the second AZD1222 dose. These receptors all stem from an adult who received the AZD1222 COVID-19 vaccine.

The chain carries TRBV28 and TRBJ1-2, with D perhaps TRBD1 (5 bases). Trimming removed 3 bases at V and 0 bases at J, with 5 bases between. CDR3 length: 13 residues. Germline V gene lookup returns CDR1 MDHEN and CDR2 SYDVKM. The CDR3 DNA sequence: TGTGCCAGCAGTTTCAGGGCTAACTATGGCTACACCTTC. Its protein product is CASSFRANYGYTF.

The chain uses TRBV10-2 and TRBJ2-3, with a weak D call TRBD2 (7 bases). CDR1 is WSHSY and CDR2 is SAAADI in the germline V gene. This CDR3 comprises 13 residues. V lost 4 bases, J lost 10 bases, and 15 bases lay in between. CDR3 amino acids: CASSVGGPGAQYF. CDR3 in DNA: TGCGCCAGCAGTGTGGGGGGGCCGGGGGCGCAGTATTTT.

The chain carries TRBV6-5 and TRBJ1-5; D perhaps matches TRBD1 (5 bases). This CDR3 is 13 amino acids long. CDR1 is MNHEY and CDR2 is SVGAGI in the germline V gene. The germline V and J ends were trimmed by 6 bases and 7 bases, with 13 bases remaining between them. DNA for the CDR3: TGTGCCAGCAGATGGGGGTCAGGGCAGCCCCAGCATTTT. It is translated as CASRWGSGQPQHF.

This clone was seen more than once but under ten times. The chain is built from TRBV28 and TRBJ2-7, with D possibly being TRBD1 or TRBD2 (5 bases each). The CDR3 has 17 amino acids. V was cut by 6 bases and J by 3 bases, with 24 bases left in between. Germline lookup yields CDR1 MDHEN and CDR2 SYDVKM. CDR3 loop: CASSLTGTPYPNYEQYF. The CDR3 coding sequence is TGTGCCAGCAGCTTGACCGGGACGCCGTACCCAAACTACGAGCAGTACTTC.

The V gene is TRBV6-4, the J gene TRBJ1-4; D gene unclear. The germline V gene has CDR1 MRHNA and CDR2 SNTAGT. V dropped 2 bases and J dropped 5 bases, with 12 bases sitting between them. This CDR3 spans 15 amino acids. The CDR3, as DNA: TGTGCCAGCAGTGACCCTCGGTTACCAAATGAAAAACTGTTTTTT. Encoded protein: CASSDPRLPNEKLFF.

The V call is TRBV19, the J call TRBJ2-3; D is ambiguous. V was pared by 5 bases and J by 6 bases, with 12 bases between. The CDR3 extends over 13 amino acids. Looked up from germline, CDR1 is LNHDA and CDR2 is SQIVND (reference sequence). For the CDR3, the DNA is TGTGCCAGTAGTGATAACTTGGGCGATACGCAGTATTTT. As protein: CASSDNLGDTQYF.

The chain is built from TRBV2 and TRBJ1-4, with D possibly matching TRBD1 (5 bases). V lost 6 bases, J lost 3 bases, and 11 bases lay in between. Germline V lookup: CDR1 SNHLY, CDR2 FYNNEI. This CDR3 spans 14 amino acids. The CDR3 nucleotides read TGTGCCAGCAGACAGGTGCTCGCTAATGAAAAACTGTTTTTT. This encodes CASRQVLANEKLFF.

This chain links TRBV19 with TRBJ1-5, with 8 bases lining up with TRBD1. Trimming cost V 5 bases and J 5 bases; bases outside gene matches: 14. The CDR3 sequence is 17 residues long. From germline, CDR1 is LNHDA and CDR2 SQIVND (reference sequence). For the CDR3, the DNA is TGTGCCAGTAGTTTCACTGGACAGGGCGGGTTTTATCAGCCCCAGCATTTT. Translation: CASSFTGQGGFYQPQHF.

The V gene is TRBV7-2, the J gene TRBJ1-1, with 7 bases lining up with TRBD1. CDR1 is SGHTA, CDR2 FQGNSA, per germline. The CDR3 consists of 16 residues. The V and J ends lost 5 bases and 1 base, in that order; junction bases with no gene match: 10. CDR3 sequence (DNA): TGTGCCAGCAGCCAGTATTCCGGGACAGCGAACACTGAAGCTTTCTTT. It specifies CASSQYSGTANTEAFF.

J is TRBJ2-2 and V is TRBV5-1; D gene uncertain. Germline loops: CDR1 SGHRS, CDR2 YFSETQ. The CDR3 runs 14 residues. Between the trimmed V and J ends, which lost 1 base and 1 base, there was a span of 5 bases. The CDR3 region has the DNA TGCGCCAGCAGCTTGAACCTGAACACCGGGGAGCTGTTTTTT. The encoded protein is CASSLNLNTGELFF.

V is TRBV7-9 and J is TRBJ1-2; 9 bases match TRBD1. The CDR3 has 14 amino acids. The ends lost 5 bases at V and 4 bases at J; junction bases unmatched: 5. Germline lookup yields CDR1 SEHNR and CDR2 FQNEAQ (reference sequence). The CDR3 protein is CASSLGDRVYGYTF. In DNA form, the CDR3 reads TGTGCCAGCAGCCTCGGGGACAGGGTCTATGGCTACACCTTC.

The gene calls are TRBV27 and TRBJ1-2; 10 bases match TRBD1. Germline V gene data show CDR1 as MNHEY and CDR2 as SMNVEV (reference sequence). Unmatched junction bases numbered 14, after V lost 3 bases and J lost 7 bases. The CDR3 runs to 17 residues. The CDR3 loop reads CASSFFASGTGAGGYTF. CDR3 nucleotide sequence: TGTGCCAGCAGTTTCTTCGCATCCGGGACAGGGGCGGGTGGCTACACCTTC.

This clone was observed a few times. This CDR3 is CASRIDRANTGELFF. Here the CDR3 DNA reads TGTGCCAGCAGGATAGACAGGGCGAACACCGGGGAGCTGTTTTTT. This chain joins TRBV2 and TRBJ2-2; 7 bases agree with TRBD1. The CDR3 extends over 15 amino acids. Germline V gene lookup returns CDR1 SNHLY and CDR2 FYNNEI. V trimming: 6 bases; J trimming: 0 bases; junction bases outside the gene matches: 4.

This clone has more than one count but fewer than ten. The chain carries TRBV19 and TRBJ1-5, with D perhaps TRBD1 (6 bases). Trimming cost V 4 bases and J 5 bases, with 15 bases left between them. Germline-derived CDR1 and CDR2 are LNHDA and SQIVND (reference sequence). CDR3 size: 15 residues. This chain's CDR3 is CASSKAGEVDQPQHF. Written as DNA, the CDR3 is TGTGCCAGTAGTAAGGCAGGGGAAGTCGATCAGCCCCAGCATTTT.

This sequence joins TRBV3-1 (or the pseudogene TRBV3-2) and TRBJ1-4; D call uncertain. The V end was cut by 8 bases, the J end by 6 bases, with 4 bases between. The germline CDR1 and CDR2 sequences are LGHDT and YNNKEL (reference sequence). The CDR3 covers 10 residues. The DNA for the CDR3 is TGTGCCAGCGGGGATGAAAAACTGTTTTTT. Amino acid sequence: CASGDEKLFF.

This chain connects TRBV27 to TRBJ2-1; tentative D call: TRBD1 (6 bases). Trimming cost V 6 bases and J 0 bases, with 9 bases left between them. CDR1 and CDR2 (germline): MNHEY, SMNVEV (reference sequence). The CDR3 has 14 residues. CDR3 sequence reads: CASRRQVSYNEQFF. The CDR3 region has the DNA TGTGCCAGCAGACGACAGGTCTCCTACAATGAGCAGTTCTTC.

This chain connects TRBV7-9 to TRBJ2-1; D perhaps matches TRBD2 (6 bases). Germline CDR1 reads SEHNR; CDR2 reads FQNEAQ (reference sequence). The CDR3 has 14 amino acids. V dropped 8 bases and J dropped 5 bases, with 16 bases sitting between them. The DNA of the CDR3 is TGTGCCAGCTCTGGCCTAGCGAGTCACAATGAGCAGTTCTTC. Its translation is CASSGLASHNEQFF.

V is TRBV11-3 and J is TRBJ2-2; possibly TRBD1 for D (6 bases). Per the germline V gene, CDR1 is SGHNT and CDR2 is YENEEA. This CDR3 comprises 15 residues. V gave up 5 bases and J gave up 6 bases, with 16 bases separating them. CDR3 sequence (DNA): TGTGCCAGCAGCCCACAGGGCCACGGGGCCGGGGAGCTGTTTTTT. It encodes CASSPQGHGAGELFF.

The CDR3 here is CASSPLTDSTEYGYTF. DNA for the CDR3: TGTGCCAGCTCACCACTAACCGACAGCACTGAGTATGGCTACACCTTC. The chain recombines TRBV18 with TRBJ1-2; TRBD1 is a possible D gene (5 bases). The CDR3 runs 16 residues. The germline gives CDR1 KGHSH, CDR2 LQKENI. Trimming stripped 1 base from V and 5 bases from J, with 17 bases between.

The chain links TRBV5-4 to TRBJ2-7; no clear D gene. V dropped 0 bases and J dropped 0 bases, with 10 bases sitting between them. This CDR3 comprises 15 residues. The germline CDR1 and CDR2 sequences are SGHNT and YYREEE (reference sequence). DNA for the CDR3: TGTGCCAGCAGCTTGGATCCCGGAAGCTCCTACGAGCAGTACTTC. Protein sequence: CASSLDPGSSYEQYF.

The rearrangement uses TRBV11-3 and TRBJ2-1; no reliable D call. CDR1 and CDR2 from the germline V gene are SGHNT and YENEEA. The CDR3 loop spans 13 amino acids. The V end was cut by 5 bases, the J end by 10 bases, with 15 bases between. The CDR3 sequence is CASSPTNGREQFF. The CDR3 DNA is TGTGCCAGCAGCCCGACCAATGGTAGGGAGCAGTTCTTC.